The 11 T cell receptor beta chains given below trace back to one sample, sequenced in a study of kidney transplant recipient with SARS-CoV-2 infection. MiXCR was run by TCRdb on the reads, yielding one entry per CDR3 protein. The sample includes about 250,000 distinct CDR3 sequences, more than 25% seen only once; the top ten take about 7%. Sequenced material: a blood sample, taken at baseline and on roughly day 110 from a kidney transplant recipient. The receptors shown here come from a young adult male patient who had COVID-19 and was a kidney transplant recipient. Some T cells may be the graft donor's.

The CDR3 DNA sequence: TGCAGCGTTGGTCCCCAGCTAAGCACAGATACGCAGTATTTT. Its translation: CSVGPQLSTDTQYF. V is TRBV29-1 and J is TRBJ2-3; D is uncertain. The CDR3 has 14 residues. V was shortened by 4 bases and J by 0 bases, with 11 bases between the two germline ends. From germline, CDR1 is SQVTM and CDR2 ANQGSEA.

This clonotype has only one observation. A read error may be the cause here, since a much bigger clone is one base away. V usage is TRBV19 and J usage is TRBJ1-1; the D is unclear. The length of the CDR3 is 12 residues. The V gene's germline CDR1 is LNHDA and CDR2 SQIVND (reference sequence). The CDR3 sequence is CASRLGNTEALF. The CDR3 coding sequence is TGTGCCTCTCGCCTCGGGAACACTGAAGCTCTCTTT.

This clonotype was counted ten times or more. In DNA, the CDR3 is TGTGCCAGCAGTTTGTCTAGCGGCCACAGCTCCTACGAGCAGTACTTC. Translated: CASSLSSGHSSYEQYF. The V and J genes are TRBV2 and TRBJ2-7, with 7 bases aligning to TRBD2. The germline V gene encodes CDR1 SNHLY and CDR2 FYNNEI. This CDR3 has 16 amino acids. V trimming: 5 bases; J trimming: 0 bases; junction bases outside the gene matches: 10.

Notes on this clonotype: With a much larger clone just one base away, this may be a read error. The chain combines TRBV7-8 with TRBJ2-4; D gene ambiguous. TRBJ2-7 explains the end of the DNA better; the J call may be wrong. The germline V gene has CDR1 SGHVS and CDR2 FQNEAQ. The CDR3 runs to 12 residues. CDR3 protein: CASSLVTYEQYF. CDR3 bases: TGTGCCAGCAGCCTTGTAACCTACGAGCAGTACTTC.

A remark on this clonotype: A much larger clone differs by one base, so this may be a read error. The V gene is TRBV5-4, the J gene TRBJ1-2; unclear D gene. Germline CDR1 is SGHNT and CDR2 is YYREEE (reference sequence). CDR3 length: 16 amino acids. CDR3: CASHYYVPGKTYSYTF. In DNA, the CDR3 is TGTGCCAGCCATTACTACGTACCAGGAAAGACCTATAGCTACACCTTC.

With regard to this clonotype: A read error may explain this, as a much larger clone is one base away. The chain has TRBV28 and TRBJ2-7, with 10 nucleotides matching TRBD1. The germline V gene encodes CDR1 MDHEN and CDR2 SYDVKM. The CDR3 loop spans 14 amino acids. V lost 5 bases and J lost 4; bases outside the gene matches: 5. The chain's CDR3 is CASSRGTGEYEQYF. CDR3 coding DNA: TGTGCCAGCAGTCGCGGGACAGGGGAGTACGAGCAGTACTTC.

This clonotype was seen at least ten times. This chain connects TRBV6-1 to TRBJ2-2; tentative D call: TRBD1 (7 bases). The CDR3 is 16 amino acids. Germline CDR1 MNHNS, CDR2 SASEGT. V lost 2 bases and J lost 3, with 13 bases in between. Here the CDR3 reads CASSELGRGDTGELFF. The CDR3 DNA reads as TGTGCCAGCAGTGAATTGGGCAGGGGGGACACCGGGGAGCTGTTTTTT.

Regarding this clonotype: The junction differs from germline at one of its ends, possibly a read error. The chain combines TRBV30 with TRBJ1-2, with D hard to call. Germline CDR1 is GTSNPN and CDR2 is SVGIG (reference sequence). The CDR3 sequence is 16 residues long. The CDR3 spells CAWTNRRYRKTYGCTF. The CDR3 coding sequence is TGTGCCTGGACGAATAGGCGTTATAGAAAGACCTATGGCTGCACCTTC. The full variable domain, its missing parts supplied by reference TRBV30 and TRBJ1-2, is SQTIHQWPATLVQPVGSPLSLECTVEGTSNPNLYWYRQAAGRGLQLLFYSVGIGQISSEVPQNLSASRPQDRQFILSSKKLLLSDSGFYLCAWTNRRYRKTYGCTFGSGTRLTVV.

This clonotype was counted between two and nine times. This chain joins TRBV5-1 and TRBJ2-5; D is possibly TRBD1 (7 bases). Germline CDR1 and CDR2: SGHRS and YFSETQ. The length of the CDR3 is 13 residues. With 4 bases removed from V and 5 bases from J, the gap between germline ends came to 12 bases. CDR3 residues: CASSAGQRETQYF. The CDR3 DNA is TGCGCCAGCAGCGCGGGACAGAGGGAGACCCAGTACTTC.

This clonotype was detected many times. The rearrangement uses TRBV19 and TRBJ1-5; 10 positions match TRBD1. The CDR3 contains 17 residues. CDR1 LNHDA and CDR2 SQIVND come from the germline V gene (reference sequence). With 9 bases clipped from V and 3 bases from J, the junction kept 14 bases outside the gene matches. CDR3 coding DNA: TGTGCCAGCCACCCTCTTGTGGGACAGGGGATCAATCAGCCCCAGCATTTT. Amino acid sequence: CASHPLVGQGINQPQHF.

Many counts were recorded for this clonotype. This chain joins TRBV19 and TRBJ1-2; TRBD1 might be the D (6 bases). CDR1 is LNHDA, CDR2 SQIVND, per germline (reference sequence). This CDR3 has 17 amino acids. Deletions cut 4 bases from V and 4 bases from J, with 22 bases between. CDR3 amino acids: CASSTFGTNRKTYGYTF. For the CDR3, the DNA is TGTGCCAGTAGTACATTCGGGACAAATCGAAAGACCTATGGCTACACCTTC.